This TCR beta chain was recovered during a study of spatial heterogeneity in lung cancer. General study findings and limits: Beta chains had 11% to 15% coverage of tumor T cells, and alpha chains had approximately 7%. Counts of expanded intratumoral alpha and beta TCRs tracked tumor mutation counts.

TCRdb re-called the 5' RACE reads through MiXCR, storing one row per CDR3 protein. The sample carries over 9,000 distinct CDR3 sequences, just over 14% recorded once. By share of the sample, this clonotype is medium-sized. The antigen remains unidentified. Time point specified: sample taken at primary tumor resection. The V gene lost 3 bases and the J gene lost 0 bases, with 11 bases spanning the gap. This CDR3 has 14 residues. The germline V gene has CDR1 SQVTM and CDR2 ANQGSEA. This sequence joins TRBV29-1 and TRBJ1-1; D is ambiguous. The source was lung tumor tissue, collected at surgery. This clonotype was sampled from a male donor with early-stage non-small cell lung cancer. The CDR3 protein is CSVDLGTMNTEAFF. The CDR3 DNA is TGCAGCGTTGATTTAGGCACCATGAACACTGAAGCTTTCTTT. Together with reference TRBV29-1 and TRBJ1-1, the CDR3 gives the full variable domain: SAVISQKPSRDICQRGTSLTIQCQVDSQVTMMFWYRQQPGQSLTLIATANQGSEATYESGFVIDKFPISRPNLTFSTLTVSNMSPEDSSIYLCSVDLGTMNTEAFFGQGTRLTVV.